This T cell receptor beta chain is drawn from a study of spatial heterogeneity in lung cancer. Every cDNA TCR molecule received its own unique molecular identifier. TCRdb redid the calling of the 5' RACE reads with MiXCR, one entry per CDR3 protein. The sample holds roughly 120,000 distinct CDR3 sequences, approximately 12% seen once. V lost 4 bases, J lost 5 bases, and 3 bases stayed unmatched. The germline CDR1 and CDR2 sequences are SGHRS and YFSETQ. This CDR3 region has 13 residues. The time point was: blood at routine non-recurrence follow-up after resection. No cell sorting; template was whole RNA from tumor, lung tissue or PBMC.

J is TRBJ2-4 and V is TRBV5-1; the match to TRBD1 covers 7 bases. This material consisted of PBMCs, taken at follow-up. This receptor was identified in a male donor with early-stage non-small cell lung cancer. CDR3 DNA sequence: TGCGCCAGCAGCCTTGGACAGGAAAACATTCAGTACTTC. This translates into CASSLGQENIQYF.